This T cell receptor (beta chain) was sequenced during a study of T cell therapy after organ transplantation. Study information: T cells were expanded 2 to 3 weeks with 30 CMV class I/II epitopes. Study outcomes and limitations: Both transferred clonotypes and endogenous ones absent from products apparently reconstituted. Minimal repertoire change after therapy followed marked pretherapy expansions in nonresponders.

The CDR3 runs to 16 residues. Trimming left V 0 bases short and J 7 bases short, with 16 bases between. Germline lookup yields CDR1 ENHRY and CDR2 SYGVKD. Worth noting for this clone: Antigen: not known.

Clones were sequenced by immunoSEQ multiplex PCR, and TCRdb holds only the in-frame ones, with some missing. The sample shows roughly 15,000 clones, 85% of them seen only once. The time point here: 20-29 weeks after completion of therapy. Drug-resistant or recurrent cytomegalovirus affected these solid-organ transplant recipient patients. The chain is built from TRBV10-3 and TRBJ2-4; D possibly corresponds to TRBD2 (5 bases). The sample was CD8+ T cells from blood, taken after autologous CMV-specific T cell therapy. The sequence was collected from a human patient who had received a solid organ transplant and had CMV disease. The graft donor may be the source of some T cells. This CDR3 is CAISESSDPGGNIQYF. DNA of the CDR3: TGTGCCATCAGTGAGTCCTCGGACCCAGGCGGGAACATTCAGTACTTC.